This TCR beta chain was sequenced during a study of T cells expressing NK-cell markers. In the study overall: TCR beta repertoires came from sorted CD3+CD56+NKG2C+, CD3+CD56+NKG2C- and CD3+CD56-NKG2C+ T cells. HCMV serostatus: most of the eight sequenced donors positive, one negative. Study-wide findings and caveats: Expanded NKG2C+ T cell clones had unclear HCMV specificity. For four donors, these clonotypes were likewise the leading ones in the CD3+CD56-NKG2C+ fraction.

Concerning this clonotype: The antigen remains unidentified.

TCRdb re-called the 5' RACE reads and shows each CDR3 protein once, DNA omitted. Listed are 400,000 to 500,000 distinct CDR3 sequences; more than 7% falls within the top ten. CDR3 size: 15 residues. Germline V gene sequence: CDR1 MNHNS, CDR2 SASEGT. The sample was blood T cells: a sorted CD56 or NKG2C T cell subset, CD4+ or CD8+ T cells, or bulk PBMC T cells (not recorded which). The chain recombines TRBV6-1 with TRBJ1-4; TCRdb designates TRBD1, a call that cannot be tested without DNA. This clonotype was sampled from a woman aged 18-70 years in good health. CDR3 residues: CASRQWDRGGEKLFF.